The next 4 T cell receptor beta chains were all read from a single sample in a study of T cells in Graves' hyperthyroidism and ophthalmopathy. The CDR3 regions of TCR beta were amplified from RNA transcripts. Initially, a first-round RT-PCR of the TCR CDR3 employed the HTBI primer set. A single record per CDR3 protein comes from TCRdb applying MiXCR to the multiplex PCR reads. The sample includes about 720,000 distinct CDR3 sequences, roughly 20% of them seen just once. The material sequenced was blood. These TCRs come from a woman in her 50s with Graves' hyperthyroidism that later progressed to Graves' ophthalmopathy.

In its sample, this clonotype was seen many times. The chain employs TRBV3-1 and TRBJ1-2, with D unclear. Trimming shortened V by 0 bases and J by 5 bases, and 10 bases separated the two germline ends. The CDR3 extends over 14 amino acids. Germline CDR1 LGHDT, CDR2 YNNKEL (reference sequence). The DNA of the CDR3 is TGTGCCAGCAGCCAAGATGGCAGGATTTATGGCTACACCTTC. As protein: CASSQDGRIYGYTF. Filled out from reference TRBV3-1 and TRBJ1-2, the complete variable domain reads DTAVSQTPKYLVTQMGNDKSIKCEQNLGHDTMYWYKQDSKKFLKIMFSYNNKELIINETVPNRFSPKSPDKAHLNLHINSLELGDSAVYFCASSQDGRIYGYTFGSGTRLTVV.

The chain combines TRBV19 with TRBJ1-5, with D hard to call. The CDR3 is 16 amino acids. V was cut by 3 bases and J by 1 base, with 13 bases left in between. Germline V lookup: CDR1 LNHDA, CDR2 SQIVND (reference sequence). CDR3 sequence reads: CASSISRELSNQPQHF. CDR3 sequence (DNA): TGTGCCAGTAGTATCTCAAGGGAGCTAAGCAATCAGCCCCAGCATTTT. The whole variable domain, filled in from reference TRBV19 and TRBJ1-5, reads DGGITQSPKYLFRKEGQNVTLSCEQNLNHDAMYWYRQDPGQGLRLIYYSQIVNDFQKGDIAEGYSVSREKKESFPLTVTSAQKNPTAFYLCASSISRELSNQPQHFGDGTRLSIL.

This clonotype has just a few counts. J is TRBJ1-3 and V is TRBV14; D is perhaps TRBD1 (5 bases). Germline CDR1 reads SGHDN; CDR2 reads FVKESK. This CDR3 has 16 residues. Trimming left V 0 bases short and J 3 bases short, with 12 bases between. The CDR3 is CASSQEPGLIGNTIYF. CDR3 nucleotides: TGTGCCAGCAGCCAAGAGCCAGGGCTGATTGGAAACACCATATATTTT.

The chain links TRBV7-9 to TRBJ2-1; 8 nucleotides agree with TRBD1. The CDR3 runs to 15 residues. CDR1 is SEHNR, CDR2 FQNEAQ, per germline (reference sequence). J was trimmed by 4 bases and V by 5 bases; bases with no gene match: 7. CDR3 sequence reads: CASSVSGQVYNEQFF. In DNA, the CDR3 is TGTGCCAGCAGCGTCTCGGGACAGGTGTACAATGAGCAGTTCTTC.